These 5 T cell receptor beta chains were sequenced from one sample in a study of CD8+ T cells in alopecia areata. cDNA serving as the sequencing template came from extracted, reverse transcribed RNA. The method was immunoSEQ multiplex PCR; TCRdb's version includes in-frame clones alone and lacks a portion of them. The data hold 130,000 or so clones, with about 47% observed a single time. The sample was CD8+ T cells sorted from blood, taken at week 0. The receptors shown here come from a human donor with alopecia areata.

The V call is TRBV27, the J call TRBJ2-7; D is possibly TRBD2 (5 bases). Germline lookup yields CDR1 MNHEY and CDR2 SMNVEV (reference sequence). The germline V and J ends were trimmed by 3 bases and 6 bases, with 12 bases remaining between them. The CDR3 contains 13 residues. Written as DNA, the CDR3 is TGTGCCAGCAGTTTCCCGGGCGCGGGCGAGCAGTACTTC. Residues: CASSFPGAGEQYF.

This clone was counted once. The V call is TRBV7-6, the J call TRBJ2-3; 11 bases map to TRBD2. The V segment lost 1 base and the J segment 0 bases; nucleotides outside the gene matches: 6. The CDR3 runs 18 residues. The germline gives CDR1 SGHVS, CDR2 FNYEAQ. CDR3 nucleotides: TGTGCCAGCAGCTTAGGACTAGCGGGGCCATTAAGCACAGATACGCAGTATTTT. Translated, it gives CASSLGLAGPLSTDTQYF.

This clone was counted a single time. This sequence joins TRBV27 and TRBJ2-1, with 7 bases fitting TRBD1. J lost 6 bases, V lost 10 bases, and 12 bases had no gene match. From germline, CDR1 is MNHEY and CDR2 SMNVEV (reference sequence). This CDR3 spans 14 amino acids. The CDR3 nucleotides read TGTGCCACCAGAGTGACAGGGAGTAGCAATGAGCAGTTCTTC. Its protein is CATRVTGSSNEQFF.

This clone showed up just once. The chain links TRBV7-9 to TRBJ1-6, with 7 bases matching TRBD1. Germline V lookup: CDR1 SEHNR, CDR2 FQNEAQ (reference sequence). The V segment lost 2 bases and the J segment 7 bases; nucleotides outside the gene matches: 11. The CDR3 is made up of 17 amino acids. CDR3 sequence (DNA): TGTGCCAGCAGCTTATTTCCCTGGGACAGCAAAAATTCACCCCTCCACTTT. Translated, it gives CASSLFPWDSKNSPLHF.

The table lists this clone with a few counts. CDR3 DNA sequence: TGTGCCACCCAAGGGATGGGCAATCAGCCCCAGCATTTT. Its protein is CATQGMGNQPQHF. The chain couples TRBV19 to TRBJ1-5; D ambiguous. From germline, CDR1 is LNHDA and CDR2 SQIVND (reference sequence). CDR3 length: 13 residues. V was clipped by 10 bases and J by 2 bases, with 12 bases between them.